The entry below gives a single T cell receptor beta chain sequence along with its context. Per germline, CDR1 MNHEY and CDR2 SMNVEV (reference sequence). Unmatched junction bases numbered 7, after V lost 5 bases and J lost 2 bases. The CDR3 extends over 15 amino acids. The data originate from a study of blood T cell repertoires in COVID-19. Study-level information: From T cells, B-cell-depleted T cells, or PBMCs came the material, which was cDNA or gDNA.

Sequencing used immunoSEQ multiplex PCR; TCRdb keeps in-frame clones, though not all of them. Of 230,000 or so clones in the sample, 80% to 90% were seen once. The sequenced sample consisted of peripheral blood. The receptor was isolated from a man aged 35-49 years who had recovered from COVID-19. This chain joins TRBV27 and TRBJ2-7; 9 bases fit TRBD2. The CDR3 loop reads CASSHIAGAPYEQYF. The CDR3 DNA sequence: TGTGCCAGCAGTCACATAGCGGGAGCTCCCTACGAGCAGTACTTC.